The 5 T cell receptor beta chains below were found in one sample sequenced in a study of blood T cell repertoires in COVID-19. Some clones are missing from TCRdb's copy, which holds only in-frame ones; the method was immunoSEQ multiplex PCR. In the table there are a few hundred thousand clones, approximately 80% of which are singletons. Sequencing was performed on PBMCs or T cells enriched from blood (not recorded which). The origin of the receptors is a woman in her thirties or forties with acute COVID-19.

The chain recombines TRBV7-2 with TRBJ2-3, with 7 bases identical to TRBD2. This CDR3 spans 15 amino acids. Germline CDR1 and CDR2: SGHTA and FQGNSA. Germline trimming cut 6 bases from V and 2 bases from J; bases unmatched to any gene: 8. CDR3 residues: CASSREGTYTDTQYF. CDR3 nucleotide sequence: TGTGCCAGCAGTAGGGAGGGCACCTACACAGATACGCAGTATTTT.

The rearrangement joins TRBV28 to TRBJ1-1; the match to TRBD1 covers 9 bases. This CDR3 has 18 amino acids. V lost 2 bases to trimming and J lost 0 bases; unmatched junction nucleotides: 10. Germline V gene lookup returns CDR1 MDHEN and CDR2 SYDVKM. In DNA, the CDR3 is TGTGCCAGCAGTTTAGGACGGGACAGGGTCCCCATGAACACTGAAGCTTTCTTT. Amino acid sequence: CASSLGRDRVPMNTEAFF.

About this clone: Other DNA sequences in this specimen translate into the identical CDR3. The chain couples TRBV3-1 (or the pseudogene TRBV3-2) to TRBJ2-5; D unclear. The CDR3 extends over 15 amino acids. CDR1 is LGHDT, CDR2 YNNKEL, per germline (reference sequence). Deletions cut 0 bases from V and 1 base from J, with 9 bases between. The CDR3 DNA sequence: TGTGCCAGCAGCCAAGATTTGGCGGTCCAAGAGACCCAGTACTTC. Residues: CASSQDLAVQETQYF.

V and J are TRBV3-1 (or the pseudogene TRBV3-2) and TRBJ2-3, with TRBD2 identical over 10 bases. Germline V gene sequence: CDR1 LGHDT, CDR2 YNNKEL (reference sequence). CDR3 length: 19 amino acids. V gave up 5 bases and J gave up 4 bases; unmatched junction bases: 18. The CDR3: CASSVGTGAGGPYADTQYF. The CDR3 DNA reads as TGTGCCAGCAGCGTCGGGACGGGAGCGGGGGGGCCGTATGCAGATACGCAGTATTTT.

The rearrangement joins TRBV9 to TRBJ2-2; TRBD2 matches at 8 bases. Germline CDR1 reads SGDLS; CDR2 reads YYNGEE. This CDR3 comprises 17 residues. Trimming at V came to 3 bases and at J to 5 bases, leaving 12 bases not matched to a gene. CDR3 residues: CASSENPGGRETGELFF. The DNA for the CDR3 is TGTGCCAGCAGCGAGAACCCGGGAGGGCGAGAAACCGGGGAGCTGTTTTTT.